Listed below are T cell receptor beta chains from one sample, sequenced in a study of vaccination and CD4 T cells after COVID-19. No antigen has been assigned to these receptors. TCRdb redid the calling of the PCR reads with MiXCR, one entry per CDR3 protein. The data show around 27,000 distinct CDR3 sequences, approximately 40% seen once. The sample was CD4+ T cells from blood, cultured in vitro, taken about 7 months after SARS-CoV-2 vaccination. The origin of the receptors is a human donor who had recovered from COVID-19. CDR3s include the opening cysteine and the closing phenylalanine or tryptophan. D genes are given only for firm matches. The size field is filled for only some rows; it gives once, few, many or a size class.

cdr3_nt cdr3_aa j_call v_call d_call clone_size
TGCAGCGTTGAAGCACCCCAGGGGGGTTATGAGCAGTACTTC CSVEAPQGGYEQYF TRBJ2-7 TRBV29-1 . once
TGTGCCAGCAGTTTATACAGGGCGGACTCACCCCTCCACTTT CASSLYRADSPLHF TRBJ1-6 TRBV27 . few
TGTGCCAGCAGCTTTTGGCTAGCGGGAGTGGGCGAGCAGTTCTTC CASSFWLAGVGEQFF TRBJ2-1 TRBV7-9 TRBD2 .
TGCAGTGCTGAAGTCCGGGACAGGGGTGGAAACACCATATATTTT CSAEVRDRGGNTIYF TRBJ1-3 TRBV20-1 TRBD1 medium-sized
TGTGCCAGCAGCAACTCGCGGGGGGAAGAGACCCAGTACTTC CASSNSRGEETQYF TRBJ2-5 TRBV7-2 TRBD2 few
TGTGCCAGCAGCTTGGGGCAGGGGCAGACCCAGTACTTC CASSLGQGQTQYF TRBJ2-5 TRBV7-2 . few
TGCAGTGCCAAGACAGACCTGAACACTGAAGCTTTCTTT CSAKTDLNTEAFF TRBJ1-1 TRBV20-1 . .
TGTGCCAGCAGCTCGAGTGGGGGGGTCGCCATTTCCTACGAGCAGTACTTC CASSSSGGVAISYEQYF TRBJ2-7 TRBV7-9 TRBD2 few
TGTGCCACCCTGGATGGGTCTGAAGCTTTCTTT CATLDGSEAFF TRBJ1-1 TRBV28 . .
TGCAGTGCCCCGGACCGGAGCTCCTACAATGAGCAGTTCTTC CSAPDRSSYNEQFF TRBJ2-1 TRBV20-1 . few
TGTGCCAGTAGTAACCGGGACACTGAAGCTTTCTTT CASSNRDTEAFF TRBJ1-1 TRBV19 . few